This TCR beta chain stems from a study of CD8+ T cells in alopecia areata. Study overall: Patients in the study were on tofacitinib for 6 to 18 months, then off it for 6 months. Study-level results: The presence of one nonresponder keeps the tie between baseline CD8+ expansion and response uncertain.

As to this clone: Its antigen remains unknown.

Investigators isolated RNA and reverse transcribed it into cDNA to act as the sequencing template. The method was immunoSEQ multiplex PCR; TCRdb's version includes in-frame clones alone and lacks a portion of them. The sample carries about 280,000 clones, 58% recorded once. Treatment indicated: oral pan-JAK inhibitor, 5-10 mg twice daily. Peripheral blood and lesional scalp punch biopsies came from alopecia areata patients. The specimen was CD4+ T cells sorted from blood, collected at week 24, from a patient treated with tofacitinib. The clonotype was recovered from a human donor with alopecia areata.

CDR3: CATSRDSGGSYEQFF. The CDR3 DNA reads as TGTGCCACCAGCAGAGATAGCGGGGGAAGCTATGAGCAGTTCTTC. The chain combines TRBV15 with TRBJ2-1; 9 positions match TRBD2. The germline V gene encodes CDR1 LNHNV and CDR2 YYDKDF (reference sequence). The CDR3 has 15 amino acids. The V gene end was trimmed by 0 bases and the J gene end by 8 bases; junction bases not matched to a gene: 5.